This T cell receptor (beta chain) was sequenced for a study of early T cells in non-severe SARS-CoV-2 infection. Overall study: Sequencing was performed on bulk RNA from unsorted whole blood, leaving chains unpaired.

The CDR3 runs 16 residues. V was clipped by 4 bases and J by 3 bases; unmatched bases: 9. From germline, CDR1 is SGHTS and CDR2 YDEGEE. Findings and caveats of the study: A preference for anti-spike CD8 responses marked VDJdb matching, which missed private and CD4 specificities.

cDNA molecules, individually, were tagged with unique molecular identifiers. Via MiXCR, TCRdb re-called the 5' RACE reads, giving one row per CDR3 protein. The profile shows about 81,000 distinct CDR3 sequences, 6% to 7% of them singletons. This clonotype was counted at least ten times. The target antigen is unknown. This TCR came from an adult who was a healthcare worker with PCR-confirmed SARS-CoV-2 infection or an uninfected control (not recorded which). The sample taken for sequencing was whole blood. The chain combines TRBV5-8 with TRBJ1-5; 8 nucleotides agree with TRBD1. CDR3 in amino acids: CASSRGTGVFNQPQHF. The CDR3 DNA sequence: TGTGCCAGCAGCCGCGGGACAGGCGTTTTCAATCAGCCCCAGCATTTT. Drawing the rest from reference TRBV5-8 and TRBJ1-5, the complete variable domain is EAGVTQSPTHLIKTRGQQATLRCSPISGHTSVYWYQQALGLGLQFLLWYDEGEERNRGNFPPRFSGRQFPNYSSELNVNALELEDSALYLCASSRGTGVFNQPQHFGDGTRLSIL.